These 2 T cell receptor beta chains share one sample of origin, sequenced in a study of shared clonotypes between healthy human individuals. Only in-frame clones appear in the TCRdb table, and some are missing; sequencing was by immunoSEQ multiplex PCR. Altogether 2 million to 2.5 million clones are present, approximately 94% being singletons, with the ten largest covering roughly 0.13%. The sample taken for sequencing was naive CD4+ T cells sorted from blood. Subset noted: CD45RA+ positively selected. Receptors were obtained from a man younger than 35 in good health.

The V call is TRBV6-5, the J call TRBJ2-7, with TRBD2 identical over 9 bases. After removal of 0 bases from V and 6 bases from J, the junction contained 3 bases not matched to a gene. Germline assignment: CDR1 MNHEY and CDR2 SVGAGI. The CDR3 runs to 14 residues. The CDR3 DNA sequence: TGTGCCAGCAGTTACTCGGCTAGCGGGATCGAGCAGTACTTC. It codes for CASSYSASGIEQYF.

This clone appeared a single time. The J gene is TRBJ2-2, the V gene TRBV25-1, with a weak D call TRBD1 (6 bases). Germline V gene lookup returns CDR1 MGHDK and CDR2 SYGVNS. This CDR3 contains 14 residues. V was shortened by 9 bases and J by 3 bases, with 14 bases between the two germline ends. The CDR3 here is CASRLGAYTGELFF. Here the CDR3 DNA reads TGTGCCAGTCGTCTGGGGGCATACACCGGGGAGCTGTTTTTT.